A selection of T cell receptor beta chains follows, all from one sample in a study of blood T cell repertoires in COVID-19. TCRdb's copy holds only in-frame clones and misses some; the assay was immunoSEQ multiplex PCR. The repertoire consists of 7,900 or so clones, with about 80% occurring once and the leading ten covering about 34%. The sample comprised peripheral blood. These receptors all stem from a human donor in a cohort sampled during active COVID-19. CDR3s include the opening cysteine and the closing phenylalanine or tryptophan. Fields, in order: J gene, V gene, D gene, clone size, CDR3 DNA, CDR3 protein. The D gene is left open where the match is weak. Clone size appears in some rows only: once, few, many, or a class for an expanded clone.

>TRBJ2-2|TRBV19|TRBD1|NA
TGTGCCAGTAGTATACCGGGACAGGGGAACACCGGGGAGCTGTTTTTT
CASSIPGQGNTGELFF
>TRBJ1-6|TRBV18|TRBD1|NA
TGTGCCAGCTCACCACGGCAGGGGGATCAATCACCCCTCCACTTT
CASSPRQGDQSPLHF
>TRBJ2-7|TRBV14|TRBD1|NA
TGTGCCAGCAGCCAAGGTCGGGGGACAGGGTACTACGAGCAGTACTTC
CASSQGRGTGYYEQYF
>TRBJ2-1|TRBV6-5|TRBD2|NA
TGTGCCAGCAGCCGCCTAGCGGGGGATTACAATGAGCAGTTCTTC
CASSRLAGDYNEQFF
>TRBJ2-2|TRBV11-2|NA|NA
TGTGCCAGCAGCCCCCCCTTAGTCTGGACCGGGGAGCTGTTTTTT
CASSPPLVWTGELFF
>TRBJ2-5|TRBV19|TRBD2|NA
TGTGCCAGTAGTTCCGTAGCGGGAGGGCAAGAGACCCAGTACTTC
CASSSVAGGQETQYF
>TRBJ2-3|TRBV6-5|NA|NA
TGTGCCAGCAGTTACCGGTTACGGAGGGGAGATACGCAGTATTTT
CASSYRLRRGDTQYF
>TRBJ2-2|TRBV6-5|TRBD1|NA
TGTGCCAGCAGTTTACCAGGGGGCGCGGACACCGGGGAGCTGTTTTTT
CASSLPGGADTGELFF
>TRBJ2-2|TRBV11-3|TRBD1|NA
TGTGCCAGCAGCCGAGACTGGACAGGGTGGCGGACCGGGGAGCTGTTTTTT
CASSRDWTGWRTGELFF
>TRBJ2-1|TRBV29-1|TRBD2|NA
TGCAGCGTTGCAATGAAGTCGGGAGGGCCTTACAATGAGCAGTTCTTC
CSVAMKSGGPYNEQFF
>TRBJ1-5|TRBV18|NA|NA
TGTGCCAGCTCACCACCGACAGCTGGGGCAAATCAGCCCCAGCATTTT
CASSPPTAGANQPQHF
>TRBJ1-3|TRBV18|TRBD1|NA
TGTGCCAGCTCACTGCCCCCGGACAGGGTCTCTGGAAACACCATATATTTT
CASSLPPDRVSGNTIYF
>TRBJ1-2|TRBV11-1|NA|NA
TGTGCCAGCAGCTTAGCCGGGGGATATGGCTACACCTTC
CASSLAGGYGYTF
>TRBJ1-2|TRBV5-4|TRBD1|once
TGTGCCAGCAGCGGGGACAGGGGGCGCTCCCTCTATGGCTACACCTTC
CASSGDRGRSLYGYTF
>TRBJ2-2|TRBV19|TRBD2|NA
TGTGCCAGTAGTGCGGGACTAGCGGGGAGCGGGGAGCTGTTTTTT
CASSAGLAGSGELFF
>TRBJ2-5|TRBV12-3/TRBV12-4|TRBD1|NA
TGTGCCAGCAGCCGGACAGGGCTCGAGACCCAGTACTTC
CASSRTGLETQYF
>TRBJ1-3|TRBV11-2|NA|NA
TGTGCCAGCAGCTTACAGGGCAGCTCTGGAAACACCATATATTTT
CASSLQGSSGNTIYF
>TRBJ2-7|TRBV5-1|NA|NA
TGCGCCAGCACCCTAGGAAGAGGGCCGTACGAGCAGTACTTC
CASTLGRGPYEQYF